This record concerns one TCR beta chain sequence. These data belong to a study of shared T cell receptors in the human thymus. The CDR3 is 11 residues long. Germline CDR1 and CDR2: DFQATT and SNEGSKA (reference sequence). V was shortened by 5 bases and J by 10 bases, with 14 bases between the two germline ends. Using immunoSEQ multiplex PCR, the repertoire was profiled, and TCRdb retains in-frame clones only, with some absent. The sample holds around 730,000 clones; around 85% are singletons and the top ten take more than 0.008%. These data also featured in a second study, about human thymus T cells.

Material: thymocytes. This TCR came from a girl in the first two years of life with a congenital heart defect. The chain carries TRBV20-1 and TRBJ1-1, with D possibly matching TRBD1 (6 bases). CDR3 residues: CSAPRGVRAFF. The CDR3 region has the DNA TGCAGTGCTCCCAGGGGCGTAAGAGCTTTCTTT.